This T cell receptor (beta chain) was documented in a study of CD8 T cells in Susac syndrome. Sequencing of TCR beta covered CD8+ and CD4+ T cells obtained from blood. Healthy donors matched for age and sex were used as controls. The TEMRA cells underwent FACS enrichment, while the CD8+ and CD4+ T cells underwent negative isolation. RNA amounts of about 0.5 to 1 ug underwent reverse transcription with random hexamers. immunoSEQ multiplex PCR amplified TCR beta CDR3 across 54 Vbeta, 13 Jbeta. TCRdb independently ran MiXCR on the immunoSEQ multiplex PCR reads; one entry per CDR3 protein. The sample lists 180,000 or so distinct CDR3 sequences, around 95% seen once, with around 0.14% in the top ten. Trimming removed 6 bases at V and 0 bases at J, with 5 bases between. CDR3 size: 12 residues. Germline V lookup: CDR1 MNHEY, CDR2 SMNVEV (reference sequence).

This sequence was found in a human donor in good health. This chain uses TRBV27 with TRBJ1-1, with D maybe TRBD1 (5 bases). Material: CD4+ T cells from PBMCs. CDR3 protein: CASRDMNTEAFF. CDR3 bases: TGTGCCAGCAGGGACATGAACACTGAAGCTTTCTTT.